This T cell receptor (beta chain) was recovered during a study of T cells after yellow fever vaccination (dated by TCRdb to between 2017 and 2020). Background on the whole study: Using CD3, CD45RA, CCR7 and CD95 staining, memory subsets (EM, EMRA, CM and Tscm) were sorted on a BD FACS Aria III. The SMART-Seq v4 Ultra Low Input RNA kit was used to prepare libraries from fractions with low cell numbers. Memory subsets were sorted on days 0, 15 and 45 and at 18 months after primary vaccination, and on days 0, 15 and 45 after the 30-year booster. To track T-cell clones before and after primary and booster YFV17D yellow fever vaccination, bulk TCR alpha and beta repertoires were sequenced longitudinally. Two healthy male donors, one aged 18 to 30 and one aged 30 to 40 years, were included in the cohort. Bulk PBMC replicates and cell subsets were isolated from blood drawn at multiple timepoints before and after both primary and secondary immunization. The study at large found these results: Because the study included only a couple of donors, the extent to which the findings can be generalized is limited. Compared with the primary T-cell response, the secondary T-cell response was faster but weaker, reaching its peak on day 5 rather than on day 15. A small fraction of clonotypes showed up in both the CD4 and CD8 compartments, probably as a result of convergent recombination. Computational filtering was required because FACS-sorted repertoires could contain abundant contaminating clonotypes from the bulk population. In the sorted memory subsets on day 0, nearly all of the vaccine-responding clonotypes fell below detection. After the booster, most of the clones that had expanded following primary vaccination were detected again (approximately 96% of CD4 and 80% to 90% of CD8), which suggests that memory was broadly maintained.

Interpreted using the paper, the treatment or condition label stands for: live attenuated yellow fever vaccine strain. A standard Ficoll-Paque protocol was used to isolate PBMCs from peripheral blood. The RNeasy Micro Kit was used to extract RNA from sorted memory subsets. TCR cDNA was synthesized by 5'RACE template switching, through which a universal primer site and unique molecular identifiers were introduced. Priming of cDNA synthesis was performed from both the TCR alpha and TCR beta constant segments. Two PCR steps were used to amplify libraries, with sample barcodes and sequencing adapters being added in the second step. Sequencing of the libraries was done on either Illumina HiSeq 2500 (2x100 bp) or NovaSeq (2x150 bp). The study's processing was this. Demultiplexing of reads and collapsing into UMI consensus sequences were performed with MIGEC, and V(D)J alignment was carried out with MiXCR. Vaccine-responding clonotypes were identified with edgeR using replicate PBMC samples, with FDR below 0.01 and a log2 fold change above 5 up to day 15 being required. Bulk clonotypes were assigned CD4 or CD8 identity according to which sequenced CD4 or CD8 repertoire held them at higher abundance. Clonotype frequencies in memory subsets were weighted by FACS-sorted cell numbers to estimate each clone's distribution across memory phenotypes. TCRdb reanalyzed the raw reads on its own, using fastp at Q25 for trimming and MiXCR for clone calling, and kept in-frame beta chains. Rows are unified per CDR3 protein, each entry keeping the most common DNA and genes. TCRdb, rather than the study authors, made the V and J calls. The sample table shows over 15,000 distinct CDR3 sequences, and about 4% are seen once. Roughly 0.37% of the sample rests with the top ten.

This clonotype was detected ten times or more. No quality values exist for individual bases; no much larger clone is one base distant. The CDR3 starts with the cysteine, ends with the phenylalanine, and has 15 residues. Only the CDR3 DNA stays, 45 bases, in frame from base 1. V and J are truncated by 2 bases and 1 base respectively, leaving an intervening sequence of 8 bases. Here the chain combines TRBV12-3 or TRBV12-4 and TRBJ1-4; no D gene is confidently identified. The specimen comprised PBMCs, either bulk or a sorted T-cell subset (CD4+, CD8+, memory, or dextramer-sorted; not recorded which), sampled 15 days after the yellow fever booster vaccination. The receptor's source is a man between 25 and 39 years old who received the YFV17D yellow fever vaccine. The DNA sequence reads TGTGCCAGCAGTTTAATCTGGGAAACTAATGAAAAACTGTTTTTT. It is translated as CASSLIWETNEKLFF.